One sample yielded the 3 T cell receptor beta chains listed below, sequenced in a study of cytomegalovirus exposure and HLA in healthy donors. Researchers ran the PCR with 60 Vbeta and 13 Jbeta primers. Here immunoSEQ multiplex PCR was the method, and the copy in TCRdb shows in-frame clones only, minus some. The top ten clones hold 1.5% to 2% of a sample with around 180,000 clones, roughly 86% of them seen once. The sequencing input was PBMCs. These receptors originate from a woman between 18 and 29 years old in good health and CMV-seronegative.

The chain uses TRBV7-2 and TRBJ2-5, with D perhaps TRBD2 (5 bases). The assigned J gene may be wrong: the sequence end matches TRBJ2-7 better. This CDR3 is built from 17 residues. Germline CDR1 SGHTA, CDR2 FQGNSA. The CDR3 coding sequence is TGTGCCAGCAGCTCAGCGGCCACCGGGTCCGTTCCCTACGAGCAGTACTTC. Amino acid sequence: CASSSAATGSVPYEQYF.

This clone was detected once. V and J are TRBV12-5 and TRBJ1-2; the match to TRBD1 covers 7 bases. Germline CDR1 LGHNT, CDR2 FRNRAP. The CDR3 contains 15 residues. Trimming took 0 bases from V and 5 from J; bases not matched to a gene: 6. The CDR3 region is CASGLVPDRRYGYTF. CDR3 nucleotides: TGTGCTAGTGGTTTGGTACCGGACAGGAGGTATGGCTACACCTTC.

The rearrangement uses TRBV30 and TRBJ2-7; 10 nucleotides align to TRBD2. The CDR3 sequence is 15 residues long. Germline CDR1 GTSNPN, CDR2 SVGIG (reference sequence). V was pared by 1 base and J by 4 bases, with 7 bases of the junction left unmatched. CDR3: CAWSGLAGAAYEQYF. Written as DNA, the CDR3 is TGTGCCTGGAGTGGTCTAGCGGGGGCCGCTTACGAGCAGTACTTC.